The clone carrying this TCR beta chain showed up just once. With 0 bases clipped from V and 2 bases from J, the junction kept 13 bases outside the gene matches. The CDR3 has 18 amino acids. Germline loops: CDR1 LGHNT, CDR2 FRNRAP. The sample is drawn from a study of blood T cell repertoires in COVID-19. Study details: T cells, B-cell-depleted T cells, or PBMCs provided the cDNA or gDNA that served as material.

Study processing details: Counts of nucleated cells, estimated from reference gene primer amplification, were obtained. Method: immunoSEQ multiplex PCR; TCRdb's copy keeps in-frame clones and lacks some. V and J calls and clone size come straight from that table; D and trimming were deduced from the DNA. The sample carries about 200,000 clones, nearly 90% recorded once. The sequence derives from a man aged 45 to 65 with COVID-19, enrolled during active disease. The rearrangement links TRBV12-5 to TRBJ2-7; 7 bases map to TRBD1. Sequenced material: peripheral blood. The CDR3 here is CASGLVKFGGTEAYEQYF. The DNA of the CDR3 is TGTGCTAGTGGTTTGGTAAAGTTTGGTGGGACAGAAGCCTACGAGCAGTACTTC.